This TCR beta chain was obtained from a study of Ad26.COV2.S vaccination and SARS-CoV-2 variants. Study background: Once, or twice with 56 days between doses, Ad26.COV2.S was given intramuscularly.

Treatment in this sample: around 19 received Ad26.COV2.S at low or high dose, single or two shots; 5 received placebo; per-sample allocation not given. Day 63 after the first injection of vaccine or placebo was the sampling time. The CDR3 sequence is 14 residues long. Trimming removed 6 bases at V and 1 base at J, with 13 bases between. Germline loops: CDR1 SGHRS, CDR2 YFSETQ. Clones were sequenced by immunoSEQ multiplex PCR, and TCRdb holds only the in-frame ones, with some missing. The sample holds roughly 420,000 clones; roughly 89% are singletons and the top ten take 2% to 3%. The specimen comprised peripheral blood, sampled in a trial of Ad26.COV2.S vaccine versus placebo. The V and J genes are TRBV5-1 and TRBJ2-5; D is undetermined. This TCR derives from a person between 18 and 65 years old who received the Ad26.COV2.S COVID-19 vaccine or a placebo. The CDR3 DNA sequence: TGCGCCAGCACCCCGGCTGGCAGCCAAGAGACCCAGTACTTC. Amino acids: CASTPAGSQETQYF.